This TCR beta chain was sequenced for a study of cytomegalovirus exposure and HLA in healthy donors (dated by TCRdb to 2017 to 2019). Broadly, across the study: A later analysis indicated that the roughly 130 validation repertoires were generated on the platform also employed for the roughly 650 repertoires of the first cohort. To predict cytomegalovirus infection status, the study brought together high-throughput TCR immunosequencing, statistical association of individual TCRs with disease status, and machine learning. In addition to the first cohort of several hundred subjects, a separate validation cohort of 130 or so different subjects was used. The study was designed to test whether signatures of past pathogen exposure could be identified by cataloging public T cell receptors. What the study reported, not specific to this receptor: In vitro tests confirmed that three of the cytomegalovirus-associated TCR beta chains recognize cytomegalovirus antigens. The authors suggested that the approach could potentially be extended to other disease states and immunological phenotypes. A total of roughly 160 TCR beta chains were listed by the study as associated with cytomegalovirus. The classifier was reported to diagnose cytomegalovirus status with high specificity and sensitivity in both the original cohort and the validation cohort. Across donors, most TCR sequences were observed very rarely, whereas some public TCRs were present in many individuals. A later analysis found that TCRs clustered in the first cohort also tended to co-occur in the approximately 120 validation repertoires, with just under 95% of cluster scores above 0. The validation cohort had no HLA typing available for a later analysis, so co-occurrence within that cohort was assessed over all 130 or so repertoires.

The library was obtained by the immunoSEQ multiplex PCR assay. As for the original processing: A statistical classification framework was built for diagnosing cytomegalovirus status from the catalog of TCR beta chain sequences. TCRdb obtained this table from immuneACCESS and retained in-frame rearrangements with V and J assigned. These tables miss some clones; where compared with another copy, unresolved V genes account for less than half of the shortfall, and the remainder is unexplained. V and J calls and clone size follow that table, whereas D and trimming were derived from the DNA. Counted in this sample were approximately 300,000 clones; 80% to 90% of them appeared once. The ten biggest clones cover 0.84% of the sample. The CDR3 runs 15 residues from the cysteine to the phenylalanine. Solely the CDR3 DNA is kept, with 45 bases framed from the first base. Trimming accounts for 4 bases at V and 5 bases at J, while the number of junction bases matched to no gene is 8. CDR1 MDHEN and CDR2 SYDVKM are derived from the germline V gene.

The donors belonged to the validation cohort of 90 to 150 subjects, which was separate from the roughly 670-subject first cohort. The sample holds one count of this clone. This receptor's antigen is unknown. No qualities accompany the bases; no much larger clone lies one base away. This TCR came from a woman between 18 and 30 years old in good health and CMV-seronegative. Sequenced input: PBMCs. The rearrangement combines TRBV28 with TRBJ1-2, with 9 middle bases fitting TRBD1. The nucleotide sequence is TGTGCCAGCAGTTATACTGGGACAGGGAGATATGGCTACACCTTC. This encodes CASSYTGTGRYGYTF.